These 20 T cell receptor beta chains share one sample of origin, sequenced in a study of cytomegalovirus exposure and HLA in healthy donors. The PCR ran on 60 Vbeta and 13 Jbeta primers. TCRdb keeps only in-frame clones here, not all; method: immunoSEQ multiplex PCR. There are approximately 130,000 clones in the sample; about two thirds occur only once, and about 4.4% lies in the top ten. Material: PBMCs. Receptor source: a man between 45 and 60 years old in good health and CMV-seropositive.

The CDR3 DNA sequence: TGTGCCAGCTCACTCCGGGACATCGTGTATGGCTACACCTTC. It is translated as CASSLRDIVYGYTF. V is TRBV18 and J is TRBJ1-2, with D perhaps matching TRBD1 (6 bases). The CDR3 length is 14 residues. Germline V gene data show CDR1 as KGHSH and CDR2 as LQKENI. The V end was cut by 4 bases, the J end by 5 bases, with 14 bases between.

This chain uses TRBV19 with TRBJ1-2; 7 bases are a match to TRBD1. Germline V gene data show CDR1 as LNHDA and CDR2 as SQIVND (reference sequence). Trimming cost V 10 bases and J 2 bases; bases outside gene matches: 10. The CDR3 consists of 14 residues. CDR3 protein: CATQPGDSNYGYTF. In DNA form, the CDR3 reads TGTGCCACCCAGCCAGGGGACAGCAACTATGGCTACACCTTC. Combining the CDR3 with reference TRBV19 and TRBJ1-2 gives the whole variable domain DGGITQSPKYLFRKEGQNVTLSCEQNLNHDAMYWYRQDPGQGLRLIYYSQIVNDFQKGDIAEGYSVSREKKESFPLTVTSAQKNPTAFYLCATQPGDSNYGYTFGSGTRLTVV.

DNA of the CDR3: TGTGCCAGCAGTCTAGCGGGGGGAAGCACAGATACGCAGTATTTT. Residues: CASSLAGGSTDTQYF. The chain has TRBV7-9 and TRBJ2-3; 11 bases match TRBD2. The CDR3 length is 15 residues. V was clipped by 6 bases and J by 0 bases; unmatched bases: 2. The germline V gene has CDR1 SEHNR and CDR2 FQNEAQ (reference sequence). The entire variable domain, with the rest obtained from reference TRBV7-9 and TRBJ2-3, is as follows: DTGVSQNPRHKITKRGQNVTFRCDPISEHNRLYWYRQTLGQGPEFLTYFQNEAQLEKSRLLSDRFSAERPKGSFSTLEIQRTEQGDSAMYLCASSLAGGSTDTQYFGPGTRLTVL.

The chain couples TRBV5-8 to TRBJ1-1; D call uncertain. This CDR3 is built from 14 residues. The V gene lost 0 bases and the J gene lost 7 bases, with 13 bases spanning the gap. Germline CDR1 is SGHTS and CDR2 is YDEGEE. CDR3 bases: TGTGCCAGCAGCTTGGCCCTCGAATTTAGTGAAGCTTTCTTT. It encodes CASSLALEFSEAFF.

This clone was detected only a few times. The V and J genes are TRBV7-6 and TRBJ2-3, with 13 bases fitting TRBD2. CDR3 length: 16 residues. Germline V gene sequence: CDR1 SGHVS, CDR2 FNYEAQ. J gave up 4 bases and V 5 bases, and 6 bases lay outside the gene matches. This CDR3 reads CASSHRLAGGADTQYF. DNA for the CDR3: TGTGCCAGCAGCCATAGACTAGCGGGAGGTGCAGATACGCAGTATTTT.

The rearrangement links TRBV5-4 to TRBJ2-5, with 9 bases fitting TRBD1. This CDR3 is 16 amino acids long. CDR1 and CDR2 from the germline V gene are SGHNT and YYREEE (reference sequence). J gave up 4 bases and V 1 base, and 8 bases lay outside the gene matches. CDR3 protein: CASSLPGTGKRETQYF. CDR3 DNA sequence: TGTGCCAGCAGCTTGCCCGGGACAGGGAAGAGAGAGACCCAGTACTTC.

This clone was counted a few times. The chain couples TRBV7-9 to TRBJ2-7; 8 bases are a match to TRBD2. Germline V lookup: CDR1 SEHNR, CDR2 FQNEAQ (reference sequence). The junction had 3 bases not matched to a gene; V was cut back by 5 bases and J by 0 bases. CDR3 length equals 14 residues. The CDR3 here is CASSTGTSSYEQYF. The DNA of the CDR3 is TGTGCCAGCAGCACCGGGACTAGCTCCTACGAGCAGTACTTC.

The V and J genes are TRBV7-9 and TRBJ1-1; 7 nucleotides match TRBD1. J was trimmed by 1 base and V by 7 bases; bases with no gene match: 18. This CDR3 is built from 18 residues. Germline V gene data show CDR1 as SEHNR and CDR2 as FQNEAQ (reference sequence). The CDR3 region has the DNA TGTGCCAGCACCCTAGGATTCTCGCACGGGGACAGGAACACTGAAGCTTTCTTT. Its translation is CASTLGFSHGDRNTEAFF.

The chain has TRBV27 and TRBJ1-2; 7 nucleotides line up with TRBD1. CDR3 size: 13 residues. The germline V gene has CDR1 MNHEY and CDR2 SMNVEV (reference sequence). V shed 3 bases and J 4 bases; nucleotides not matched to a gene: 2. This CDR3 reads CASSLEGAYGYTF. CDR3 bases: TGTGCCAGCAGTTTGGAGGGGGCCTATGGCTACACCTTC.

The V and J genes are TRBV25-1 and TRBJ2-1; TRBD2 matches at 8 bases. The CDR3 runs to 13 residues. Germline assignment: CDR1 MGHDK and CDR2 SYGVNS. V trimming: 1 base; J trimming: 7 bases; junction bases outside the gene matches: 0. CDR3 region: CASSELAGNEQFF. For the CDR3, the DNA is TGTGCCAGCAGTGAATTAGCGGGGAATGAGCAGTTCTTC.

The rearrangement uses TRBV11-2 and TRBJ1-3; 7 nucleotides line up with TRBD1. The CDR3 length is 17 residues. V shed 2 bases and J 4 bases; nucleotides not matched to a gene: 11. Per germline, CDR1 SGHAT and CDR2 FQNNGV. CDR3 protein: CASSLLWTGETGNTIYF. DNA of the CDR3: TGTGCCAGCAGCTTATTGTGGACAGGAGAAACGGGAAACACCATATATTTT.

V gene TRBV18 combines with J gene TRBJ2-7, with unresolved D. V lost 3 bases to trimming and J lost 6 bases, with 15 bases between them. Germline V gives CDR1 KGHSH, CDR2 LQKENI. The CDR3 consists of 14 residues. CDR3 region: CASSPQPPPGEQYF. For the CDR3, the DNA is TGTGCCAGCTCACCTCAACCCCCGCCGGGCGAGCAGTACTTC.

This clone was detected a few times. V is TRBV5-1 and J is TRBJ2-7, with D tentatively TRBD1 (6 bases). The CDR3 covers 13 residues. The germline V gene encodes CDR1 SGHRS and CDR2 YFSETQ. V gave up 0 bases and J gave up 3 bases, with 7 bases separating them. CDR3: CASSLVRGYEQYF. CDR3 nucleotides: TGCGCCAGCAGCTTGGTCAGGGGCTACGAGCAGTACTTC.

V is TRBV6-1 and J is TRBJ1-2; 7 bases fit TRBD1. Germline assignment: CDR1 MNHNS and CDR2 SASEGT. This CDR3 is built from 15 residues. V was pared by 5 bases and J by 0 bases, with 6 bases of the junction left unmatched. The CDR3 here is CASSPRDRSNYGYTF. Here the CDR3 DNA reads TGTGCCAGCAGTCCGCGGGACAGATCTAACTATGGCTACACCTTC.

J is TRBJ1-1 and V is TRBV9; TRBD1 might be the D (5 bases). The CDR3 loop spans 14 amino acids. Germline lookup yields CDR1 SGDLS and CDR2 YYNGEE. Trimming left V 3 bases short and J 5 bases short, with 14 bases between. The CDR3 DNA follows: TGTGCCAGCAGCGGAGACAGTCAGAGGACTGAAGCTTTCTTT. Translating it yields CASSGDSQRTEAFF.

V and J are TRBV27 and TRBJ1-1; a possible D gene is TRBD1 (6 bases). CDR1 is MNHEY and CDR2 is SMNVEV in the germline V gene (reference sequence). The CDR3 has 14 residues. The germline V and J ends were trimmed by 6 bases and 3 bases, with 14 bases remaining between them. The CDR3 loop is CASRGGGGDTEAFF. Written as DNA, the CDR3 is TGTGCCAGCAGAGGGGGGGGAGGGGACACTGAAGCTTTCTTT.

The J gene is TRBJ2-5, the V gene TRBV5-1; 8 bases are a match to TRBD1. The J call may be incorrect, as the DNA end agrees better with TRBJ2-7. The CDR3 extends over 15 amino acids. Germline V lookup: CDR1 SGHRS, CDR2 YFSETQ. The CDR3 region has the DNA TGCGCCAGCAGCTTGGCAGGAGGACAGGGCTACGAGCAGTACTTC. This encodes CASSLAGGQGYEQYF.

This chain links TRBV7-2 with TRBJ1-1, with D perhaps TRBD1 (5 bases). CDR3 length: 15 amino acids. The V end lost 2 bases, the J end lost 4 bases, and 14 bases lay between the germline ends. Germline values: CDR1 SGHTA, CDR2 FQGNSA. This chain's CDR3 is CASSLLNPGITEAFF. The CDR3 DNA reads TGTGCCAGCAGCTTATTGAACCCAGGGATCACTGAAGCTTTCTTT.

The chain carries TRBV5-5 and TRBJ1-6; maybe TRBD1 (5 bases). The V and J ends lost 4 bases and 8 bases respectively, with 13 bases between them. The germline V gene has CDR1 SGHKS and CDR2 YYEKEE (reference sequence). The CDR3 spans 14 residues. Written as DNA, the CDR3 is TGTGCCAGCAGCGTGACAGTGGTAGATTCACCCCTCCACTTT. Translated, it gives CASSVTVVDSPLHF. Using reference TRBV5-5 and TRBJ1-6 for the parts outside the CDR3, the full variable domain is DAGVTQSPTHLIKTRGQQVTLRCSPISGHKSVSWYQQVLGQGPQFIFQYYEKEERGRGNFPDRFSARQFPNYSSELNVNALLLGDSALYLCASSVTVVDSPLHFGNGTRLTVT.

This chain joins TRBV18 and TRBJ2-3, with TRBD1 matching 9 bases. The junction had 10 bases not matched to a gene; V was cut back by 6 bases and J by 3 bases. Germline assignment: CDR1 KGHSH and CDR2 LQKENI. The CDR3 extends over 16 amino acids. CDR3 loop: CASSLLGQGGTDTQYF. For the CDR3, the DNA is TGTGCCAGCTCGCTCCTGGGACAGGGAGGGACAGATACGCAGTATTTT.